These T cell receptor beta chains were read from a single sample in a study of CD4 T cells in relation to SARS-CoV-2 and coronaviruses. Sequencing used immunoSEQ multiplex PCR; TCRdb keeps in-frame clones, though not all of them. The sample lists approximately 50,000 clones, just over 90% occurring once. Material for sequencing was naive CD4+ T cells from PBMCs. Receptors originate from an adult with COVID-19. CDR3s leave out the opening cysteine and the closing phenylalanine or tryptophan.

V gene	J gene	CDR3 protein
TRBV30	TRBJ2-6	AWSFGAGGANVLT
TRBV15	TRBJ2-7	ATSRGTGGYEQY
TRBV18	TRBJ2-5	ASSPRRQETQY
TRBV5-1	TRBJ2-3	ASSWGAGSSITDTQY
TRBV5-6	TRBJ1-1	ASSYNVGKNMNTEAF
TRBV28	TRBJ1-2	ASSPPAGHVRVT
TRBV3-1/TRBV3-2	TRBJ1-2	ASSSGWQGAYGYT
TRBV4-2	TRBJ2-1	ASSQDGTSGYNEQF
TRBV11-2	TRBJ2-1	ASSPAVLSYNEQF
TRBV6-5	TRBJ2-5	ASNRDRGRWETQY
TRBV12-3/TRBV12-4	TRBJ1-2	ASSFSNYGYT
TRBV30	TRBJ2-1	AWSRGLAGDSYNEQF
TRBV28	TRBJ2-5	ASSFARKETQY
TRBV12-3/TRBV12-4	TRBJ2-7	ASSLSMGEQY
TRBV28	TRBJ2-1	ASSSQTYNEQF
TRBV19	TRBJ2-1	ASTFGQGRGPYNEQF
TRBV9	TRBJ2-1	ASSPKVGSRIYNEQF
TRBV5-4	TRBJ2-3	ASSLRGTDTQY
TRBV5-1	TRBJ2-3	ASSLAVRREFGTDTQY
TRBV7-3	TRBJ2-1	ASSLRSGSSYNEQF
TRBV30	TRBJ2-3	AWTTGFSTDTQY
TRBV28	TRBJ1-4	ASSFLAGGANEKLF
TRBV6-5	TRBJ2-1	ASSYSFLAGVVEQF
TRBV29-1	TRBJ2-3	SVAEMGAGTDTQY